This T cell receptor (beta chain) was identified in a study of T cell changes during pregnancy in multiple sclerosis. Some clones are missing from TCRdb's copy, which holds only in-frame ones; the method was immunoSEQ multiplex PCR. In the table there are some 17,000 clones, roughly 88% of which are singletons. Trimming took off 5 bases at V and 0 bases at J, with 8 bases between the two ends. The CDR3 is 13 amino acids. Germline CDR1 reads SGHAT; CDR2 reads FQNNGV. This TCR derives from a female donor in good health, enrolled as a control in a pregnancy study. The source material was CD8+ T cells from peripheral blood mononuclear cells, sampled after pregnancy. V and J are TRBV11-2 and TRBJ2-7; tentative D call: TRBD2 (5 bases). This CDR3 is CASSAGPSYEQYF. The CDR3 nucleotides read TGTGCCAGCAGCGCGGGCCCCTCCTACGAGCAGTACTTC. Full variable domain (outside the CDR3, taken from reference TRBV11-2 and TRBJ2-7): EAGVAQSPRYKIIEKRQSVAFWCNPISGHATLYWYQQILGQGPKLLIQFQNNGVVDDSQLPKDRFSAERLKGVDSTLKIQPAKLEDSAVYLCASSAGPSYEQYFGPGTRLTVT.